Presented here are 27 T cell receptor beta chains from one specimen sequenced in a study of T cells in narcolepsy (dated by TCRdb to the late 2010s). The library was made by the immunoSEQ multiplex PCR assay. TCRdb limited this immuneACCESS table to in-frame rearrangements with V and J called. A share of clones is missing; checked studies link under half to unresolved V genes, and the rest is unexplained. For this sample the table gives tens of thousands of clones, of which about 90% were detected only once. Clones ranked in the top ten supply 0.8% to 0.95% of the sample. The sample was CD45RA- memory CD4+ T cells from PBMCs. Taken with the paper, the label for cell subset or site translates to: memory T cells sorted ex vivo from peripheral blood. These receptors all come from a human donor with narcolepsy.

This clone was detected only once. V and J are TRBV6-6 and TRBJ2-7; D is uncertain. The germline V and J ends were trimmed by 0 bases and 3 bases, with 6 bases remaining between them. This CDR3 is 13 amino acids long. Germline-derived CDR1 and CDR2 are MNHNY and SVGAGI (reference sequence). This CDR3 is CASSYSFGYEQYF. DNA for the CDR3: TGTGCCAGCAGTTACTCATTTGGCTACGAGCAGTACTTC.

CDR3 sequence reads: CASSLTGSIGANVLTF. The CDR3 coding sequence is TGTGCCAGCAGCTTAACGGGGAGTATCGGGGCCAACGTCCTGACTTTC. This chain connects TRBV7-3 to TRBJ2-6; possibly TRBD2 for D (5 bases). From germline, CDR1 is SGHTA and CDR2 FQGTGA. Trimming stripped 0 bases from V and 4 bases from J, with 10 bases between. The CDR3 length is 16 residues.

The chain joins TRBV7-2 to TRBJ1-2, with 10 bases fitting TRBD1. This CDR3 spans 17 amino acids. Trimming took 6 bases from V and 3 from J; bases not matched to a gene: 13. CDR1 is SGHTA, CDR2 FQGNSA, per germline. The CDR3 sequence is CASSHRDRGSKDYGYTF. The CDR3 nucleotides read TGTGCCAGCAGTCACCGGGACAGGGGAAGTAAGGACTATGGCTACACCTTC.

The DNA for the CDR3 is TGTGCCAGCAGTTCGGAGACAGGGAGGTACTCACCCCTCCACTTT. This translates into CASSSETGRYSPLHF. This chain connects TRBV6-5 to TRBJ1-6; 7 nucleotides match TRBD1. The V segment lost 4 bases and the J segment 10 bases; nucleotides outside the gene matches: 10. CDR1 is MNHEY, CDR2 SVGAGI, per germline. The CDR3 has 15 residues.

J is TRBJ2-5 and V is TRBV20-1; D uncertain. Trimming took off 6 bases at V and 7 bases at J, with 12 bases between the two ends. From germline, CDR1 is DFQATT and CDR2 SNEGSKA (reference sequence). The CDR3 has 11 amino acids. The CDR3 nucleotides are TGCAGTGCGGTGACCGGTCCGACCCAGTACTTC. Its translation is CSAVTGPTQYF.

This chain links TRBV6-1 with TRBJ2-5; D gene ambiguous. With 4 bases removed from V and 0 bases from J, the gap between germline ends came to 9 bases. CDR3 length equals 14 residues. Germline V gives CDR1 MNHNS, CDR2 SASEGT. The CDR3 sequence is CASSVYRNQETQYF. The CDR3 DNA sequence: TGTGCCAGCAGTGTTTACAGAAACCAAGAGACCCAGTACTTC.

The V call is TRBV18, the J call TRBJ1-2; possibly TRBD1 for D (5 bases). The CDR3 covers 13 residues. Germline V CDR1 and CDR2: KGHSH, LQKENI. Trimming cost V 4 bases and J 3 bases, with 9 bases left between them. The CDR3 DNA reads as TGTGCCAGCTCACAGGGGACTGACTATGGCTACACCTTC. The encoded protein is CASSQGTDYGYTF.

This chain joins TRBV2 and TRBJ1-4; D is perhaps TRBD1 (6 bases). Germline V gene sequence: CDR1 SNHLY, CDR2 FYNNEI. CDR3 length equals 14 residues. Trimming took off 7 bases at V and 4 bases at J, with 13 bases between the two ends. CDR3 in DNA: TGTGCCAGCAAAAGGGACACCAATAATGAAAAACTGTTTTTT. Amino acid sequence: CASKRDTNNEKLFF.

This chain joins TRBV28 and TRBJ1-1; TRBD1 agrees at 7 bases. Unmatched junction bases numbered 20, after V lost 7 bases and J lost 9 bases. The CDR3 covers 16 residues. CDR1 and CDR2 (germline): MDHEN, SYDVKM. The CDR3 DNA is TGTGCCAGCACCTCTAGGACAGGTACGCCTAAAACAAAAGCTTTCTTT. Protein: CASTSRTGTPKTKAFF.

CDR3 DNA sequence: TGCGCCAGCAGCAATGGACAGGCCGATTACAATGAGCAGTTCTTC. It codes for CASSNGQADYNEQFF. This chain uses TRBV5-1 with TRBJ2-1; 7 positions agree with TRBD1. The CDR3 spans 15 residues. The V gene end was trimmed by 4 bases and the J gene end by 4 bases; junction bases not matched to a gene: 8. Germline V gives CDR1 SGHRS, CDR2 YFSETQ.

CDR3 sequence reads: CAWSGVPGSYGYTF. The CDR3 DNA reads as TGTGCCTGGAGCGGGGTCCCGGGCTCCTATGGCTACACCTTC. V gene TRBV30 combines with J gene TRBJ1-2; unclear D gene. Per the germline V gene, CDR1 is GTSNPN and CDR2 is SVGIG (reference sequence). The CDR3 has 14 residues. Trimming shortened V by 3 bases and J by 4 bases, and 15 bases separated the two germline ends.

DNA of the CDR3: TGTGCCAGTAGTGTGACTAGCGGGGGGGCCGATGAGCAGTTCTTC. Its translation is CASSVTSGGADEQFF. V usage is TRBV19 and J usage is TRBJ2-1; 14 bases line up with TRBD2. The CDR3 spans 15 residues. With 5 bases clipped from V and 8 bases from J, the junction kept 5 bases outside the gene matches. Germline CDR1 and CDR2: LNHDA and SQIVND (reference sequence).

V usage is TRBV2 and J usage is TRBJ1-1; a possible D gene is TRBD1 (6 bases). The CDR3 spans 16 residues. The germline V gene encodes CDR1 SNHLY and CDR2 FYNNEI. V was trimmed by 2 bases and J by 1 base, leaving 14 bases between them. The CDR3 bases are TGTGCCAGCAGTGAACAGGGGTTTCGATCGAACACTGAAGCTTTCTTT. Its protein product is CASSEQGFRSNTEAFF.

This chain uses TRBV4-2 with TRBJ1-2; 8 bases match TRBD1. The CDR3 totals 16 residues. Trimming removed 3 bases from V and 0 bases from J; junction bases left unmatched: 6. Germline CDR1 and CDR2: LGHNA and YNFKEQ. The CDR3 sequence: CASSQPGTGTNYGYTF. CDR3 nucleotides: TGTGCCAGCAGCCAGCCCGGGACAGGAACTAACTATGGCTACACCTTC.

The J gene is TRBJ1-2, the V gene TRBV28; 12 positions agree with TRBD1. CDR1 is MDHEN and CDR2 is SYDVKM in the germline V gene. This CDR3 is 16 amino acids long. Trimming removed 7 bases from V and 6 bases from J; junction bases left unmatched: 12. In DNA form, the CDR3 reads TGTGCCAGCACCCCACCGGGACAGGGGGCAAAAGATGGCTACACCTTC. It encodes CASTPPGQGAKDGYTF.

J is TRBJ1-1 and V is TRBV5-6; TRBD1 is a possible D gene (5 bases). Looked up from germline, CDR1 is SGHDT and CDR2 is YYEEEE. The CDR3 has 16 residues. This chain's CDR3 is CATTAMAGPKNTEAFF. The DNA for the CDR3 is TGTGCAACCACAGCAATGGCAGGGCCAAAGAACACTGAAGCTTTCTTT. The full variable domain, rest sourced from reference TRBV5-6 and TRBJ1-1, is DAGVTQSPTHLIKTRGQQVTLRCSPKSGHDTVSWYQQALGQGPQFIFQYYEEEERQRGNFPDRFSGHQFPNYSSELNVNALLLGDSALYLCATTAMAGPKNTEAFFGQGTRLTVV.

The chain couples TRBV11-2 to TRBJ2-1; tentatively, D is TRBD2 (5 bases). Germline V gives CDR1 SGHAT, CDR2 FQNNGV. Trimming removed 2 bases at V and 3 bases at J, with 11 bases between. This CDR3 is 15 amino acids long. The CDR3 region has the DNA TGTGCCAGCAGCTTAAGCCTGGACTTCTACAATGAGCAGTTCTTC. Protein sequence: CASSLSLDFYNEQFF.

The chain joins TRBV4-2 to TRBJ2-5; D is unresolved. V lost 0 bases and J lost 5, with 10 bases in between. CDR3 length: 14 amino acids. Looked up from germline, CDR1 is LGHNA and CDR2 is YNFKEQ. CDR3 protein: CASSQDLRAETQYF. CDR3 sequence (DNA): TGTGCCAGCAGCCAAGATCTTAGGGCCGAGACCCAGTACTTC.

The rearrangement joins TRBV28 to TRBJ1-2; D unclear. From germline, CDR1 is MDHEN and CDR2 SYDVKM. Deletions cut 5 bases from V and 2 bases from J, with 9 bases between. The CDR3 has 13 residues. This chain's CDR3 is CASSNYLNYGYTF. CDR3 nucleotide sequence: TGTGCCAGCAGTAATTACTTAAACTATGGCTACACCTTC.

This clone was observed once. The chain combines TRBV2 with TRBJ2-7, with D possibly being TRBD1 (6 bases). This CDR3 is 13 amino acids long. The V end was cut by 5 bases, the J end by 3 bases, with 11 bases between. Germline assignment: CDR1 SNHLY and CDR2 FYNNEI. CDR3 DNA: TGTGCCAGCAGTCGGGACACCCGCTACGAGCAGTACTTC. Translating gives CASSRDTRYEQYF.

The rearrangement links TRBV13 to TRBJ2-1; the match to TRBD1 covers 10 bases. CDR1 is PRHDT, CDR2 FYEKMQ, per germline (reference sequence). J lost 6 bases, V lost 3 bases, and 2 bases had no gene match. There are 14 residues in the CDR3. The CDR3 coding sequence is TGTGCCAGCAGCTTCGGGACAGGGGTCAATGAGCAGTTCTTC. Translated, it gives CASSFGTGVNEQFF.

There are a few counts of this clone. V gene TRBV28 combines with J gene TRBJ2-3; D assignment may be TRBD1 or TRBD2 (7 bases each). V lost 3 bases and J 1 base, leaving 11 bases between the germline ends. Looked up from germline, CDR1 is MDHEN and CDR2 is SYDVKM. The CDR3 covers 15 residues. This CDR3 is CASSLSGGGTDTQYF. DNA of the CDR3: TGTGCCAGCAGTTTGTCAGGGGGGGGCACAGATACGCAGTATTTT.

The J gene is TRBJ2-7, the V gene TRBV11-3; D remains unclear. The length of the CDR3 is 11 residues. CDR1 SGHNT and CDR2 YENEEA come from the germline V gene. V lost 5 bases, J lost 5 bases, and 7 bases lay in between. The CDR3 coding sequence is TGTGCCAGCAGCCTCCCCGACGAGCAGTACTTC. Its translation: CASSLPDEQYF.

The V and J genes are TRBV11-2 and TRBJ1-4; 8 nucleotides match TRBD1. The CDR3 contains 12 residues. V was pared by 5 bases and J by 10 bases, with 3 bases of the junction left unmatched. The germline gives CDR1 SGHAT, CDR2 FQNNGV. CDR3 nucleotide sequence: TGTGCCAGCAGCCAACAGGGGGGAAAACTGTTTTTT. Its translation: CASSQQGGKLFF.

V usage is TRBV5-1 and J usage is TRBJ2-7; 8 nucleotides align to TRBD1. The CDR3 extends over 12 amino acids. Germline-derived CDR1 and CDR2 are SGHRS and YFSETQ. Trimming removed 4 bases from V and 5 bases from J; junction bases left unmatched: 2. The CDR3 is CASSTQGDEQYF. In DNA, the CDR3 is TGCGCCAGCAGCACACAGGGGGACGAGCAGTACTTC.

The chain combines TRBV5-1 with TRBJ1-2; D gene unclear. Germline-derived CDR1 and CDR2 are SGHRS and YFSETQ. V lost 0 bases, J lost 0 bases, and 9 bases lay in between. The CDR3 is made up of 15 amino acids. This CDR3 reads CASSLDPGANYGYTF. For the CDR3, the DNA is TGCGCCAGCAGCTTGGATCCGGGAGCTAACTATGGCTACACCTTC.

This clone was detected only a few times. This CDR3 reads CASGLSGARGSYTF. CDR3 DNA: TGTGCTAGTGGTTTATCAGGGGCCCGGGGCAGCTACACCTTC. The chain couples TRBV12-5 to TRBJ1-2; TRBD1 might be the D (6 bases). V lost 3 bases, J lost 9 bases, and 17 bases lay in between. The length of the CDR3 is 14 residues. Germline V lookup: CDR1 LGHNT, CDR2 FRNRAP.